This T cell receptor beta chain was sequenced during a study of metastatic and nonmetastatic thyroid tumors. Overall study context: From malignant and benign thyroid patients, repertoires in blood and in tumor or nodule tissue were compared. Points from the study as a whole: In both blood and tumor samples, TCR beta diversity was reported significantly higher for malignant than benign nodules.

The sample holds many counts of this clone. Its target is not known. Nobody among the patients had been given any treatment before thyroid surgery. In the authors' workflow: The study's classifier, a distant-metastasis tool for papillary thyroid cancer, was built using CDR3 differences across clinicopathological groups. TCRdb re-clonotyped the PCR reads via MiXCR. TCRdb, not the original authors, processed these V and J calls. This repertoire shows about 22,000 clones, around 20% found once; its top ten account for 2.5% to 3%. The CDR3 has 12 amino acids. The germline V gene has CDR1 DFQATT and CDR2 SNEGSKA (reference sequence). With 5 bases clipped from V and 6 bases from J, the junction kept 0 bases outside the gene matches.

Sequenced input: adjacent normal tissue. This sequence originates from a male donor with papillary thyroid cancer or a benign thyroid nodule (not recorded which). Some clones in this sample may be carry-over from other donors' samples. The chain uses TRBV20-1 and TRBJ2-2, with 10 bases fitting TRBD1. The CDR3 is CSAGQGAGELFF. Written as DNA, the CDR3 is TGCAGTGCTGGACAGGGGGCCGGGGAGCTGTTTTTT.